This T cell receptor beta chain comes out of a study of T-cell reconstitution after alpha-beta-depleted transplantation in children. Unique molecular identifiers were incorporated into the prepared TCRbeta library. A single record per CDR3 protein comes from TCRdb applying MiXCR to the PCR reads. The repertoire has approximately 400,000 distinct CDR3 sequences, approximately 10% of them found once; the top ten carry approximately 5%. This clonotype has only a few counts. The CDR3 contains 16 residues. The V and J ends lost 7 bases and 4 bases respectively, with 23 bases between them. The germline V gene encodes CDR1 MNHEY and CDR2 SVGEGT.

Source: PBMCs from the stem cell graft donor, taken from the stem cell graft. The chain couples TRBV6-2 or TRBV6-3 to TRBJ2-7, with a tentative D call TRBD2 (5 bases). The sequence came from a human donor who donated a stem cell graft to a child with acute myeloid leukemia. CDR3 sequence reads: CASIGVGPGGLYEQYF. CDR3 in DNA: TGTGCCAGCATTGGGGTCGGCCCAGGAGGTCTATACGAGCAGTACTTC.